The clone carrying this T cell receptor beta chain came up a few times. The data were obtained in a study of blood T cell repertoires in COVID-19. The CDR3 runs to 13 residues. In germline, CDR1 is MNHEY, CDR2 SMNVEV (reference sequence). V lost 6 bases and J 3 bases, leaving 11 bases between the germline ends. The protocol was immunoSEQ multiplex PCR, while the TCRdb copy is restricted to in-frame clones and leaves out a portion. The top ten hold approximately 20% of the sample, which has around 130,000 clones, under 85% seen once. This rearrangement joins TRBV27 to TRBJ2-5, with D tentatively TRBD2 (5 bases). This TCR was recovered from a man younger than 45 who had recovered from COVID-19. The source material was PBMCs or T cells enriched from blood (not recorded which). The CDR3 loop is CASRMMGEETQYF. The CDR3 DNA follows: TGTGCCAGCAGGATGATGGGAGAAGAGACCCAGTACTTC.